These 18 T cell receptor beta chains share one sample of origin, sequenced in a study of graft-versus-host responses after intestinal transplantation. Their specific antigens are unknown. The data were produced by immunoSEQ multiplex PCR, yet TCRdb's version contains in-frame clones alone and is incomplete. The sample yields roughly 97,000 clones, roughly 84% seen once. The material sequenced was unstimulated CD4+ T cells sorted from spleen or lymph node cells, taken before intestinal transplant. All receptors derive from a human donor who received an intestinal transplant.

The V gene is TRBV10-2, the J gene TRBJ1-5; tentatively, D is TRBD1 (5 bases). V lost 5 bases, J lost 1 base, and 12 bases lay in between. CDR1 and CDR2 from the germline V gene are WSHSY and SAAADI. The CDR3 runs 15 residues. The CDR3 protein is CASSLMGLSNQPQHF. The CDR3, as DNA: TGCGCCAGCAGTTTAATGGGACTGAGCAATCAGCCCCAGCATTTT.

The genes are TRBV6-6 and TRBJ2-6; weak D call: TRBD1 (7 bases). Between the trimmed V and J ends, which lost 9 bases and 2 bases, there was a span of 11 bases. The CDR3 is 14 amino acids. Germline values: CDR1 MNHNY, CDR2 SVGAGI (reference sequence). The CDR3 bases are TGTGCCAGTCAGGGGGGTGCTGGGGCCAACGTCCTGACTTTC. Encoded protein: CASQGGAGANVLTF.

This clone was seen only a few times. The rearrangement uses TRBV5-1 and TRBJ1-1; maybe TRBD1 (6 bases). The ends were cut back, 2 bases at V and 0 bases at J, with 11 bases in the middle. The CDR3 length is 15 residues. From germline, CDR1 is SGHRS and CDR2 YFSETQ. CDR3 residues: CASSFGTNMNTEAFF. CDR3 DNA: TGCGCCAGCAGCTTCGGGACAAACATGAACACTGAAGCTTTCTTT. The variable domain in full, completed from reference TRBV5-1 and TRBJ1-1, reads KAGVTQTPRYLIKTRGQQVTLSCSPISGHRSVSWYQQTPGQGLQFLFEYFSETQRNKGNFPGRFSGRQFSNSRSEMNVSTLELGDSALYLCASSFGTNMNTEAFFGQGTRLTVV.

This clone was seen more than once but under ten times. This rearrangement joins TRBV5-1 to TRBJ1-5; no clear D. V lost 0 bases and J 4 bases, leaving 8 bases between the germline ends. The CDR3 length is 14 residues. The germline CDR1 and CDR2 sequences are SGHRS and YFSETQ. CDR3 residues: CASSLDSLNQPQHF. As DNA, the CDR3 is TGCGCCAGCAGCTTGGACAGCTTGAATCAGCCCCAGCATTTT.

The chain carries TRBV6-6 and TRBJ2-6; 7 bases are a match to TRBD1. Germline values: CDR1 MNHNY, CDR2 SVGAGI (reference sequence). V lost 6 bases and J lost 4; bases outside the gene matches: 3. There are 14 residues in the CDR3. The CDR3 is CASRKQGGANVLTF. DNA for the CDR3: TGTGCCAGCAGGAAACAGGGGGGGGCCAACGTCCTGACTTTC.

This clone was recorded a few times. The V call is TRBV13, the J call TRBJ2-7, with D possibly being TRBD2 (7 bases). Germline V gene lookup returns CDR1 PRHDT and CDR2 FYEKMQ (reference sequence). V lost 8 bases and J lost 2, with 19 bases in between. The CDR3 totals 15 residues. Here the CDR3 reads CASLLGAGAAYEQYF. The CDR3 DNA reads TGTGCCAGCTTGCTGGGGGCGGGAGCTGCCTACGAGCAGTACTTC.

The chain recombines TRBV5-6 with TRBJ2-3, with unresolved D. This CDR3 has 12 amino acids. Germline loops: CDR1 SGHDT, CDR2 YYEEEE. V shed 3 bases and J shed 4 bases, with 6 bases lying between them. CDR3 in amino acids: CASSSYSDTQYF. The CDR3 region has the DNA TGTGCCAGCAGCTCTTATTCAGATACGCAGTATTTT. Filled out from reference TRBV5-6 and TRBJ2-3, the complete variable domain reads DAGVTQSPTHLIKTRGQQVTLRCSPKSGHDTVSWYQQALGQGPQFIFQYYEEEERQRGNFPDRFSGHQFPNYSSELNVNALLLGDSALYLCASSSYSDTQYFGPGTRLTVL.

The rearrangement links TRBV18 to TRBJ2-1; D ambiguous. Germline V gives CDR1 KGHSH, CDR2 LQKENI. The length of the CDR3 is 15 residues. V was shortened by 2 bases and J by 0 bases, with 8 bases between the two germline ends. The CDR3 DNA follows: TGTGCCAGCTCACCAAGCCTGGCCTCCTACAATGAGCAGTTCTTC. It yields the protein CASSPSLASYNEQFF.

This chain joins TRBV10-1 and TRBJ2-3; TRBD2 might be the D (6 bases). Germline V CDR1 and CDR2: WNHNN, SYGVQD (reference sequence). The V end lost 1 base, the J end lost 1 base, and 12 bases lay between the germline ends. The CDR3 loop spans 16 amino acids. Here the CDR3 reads CASSEYVAVGTDTQYF. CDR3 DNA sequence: TGCGCCAGCAGTGAGTACGTAGCGGTGGGCACAGATACGCAGTATTTT.

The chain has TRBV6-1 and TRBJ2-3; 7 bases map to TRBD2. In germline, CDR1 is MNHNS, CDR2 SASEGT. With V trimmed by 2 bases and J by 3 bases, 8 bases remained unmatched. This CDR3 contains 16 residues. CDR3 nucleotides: TGTGCCAGCAGTGAATCACTAGCGAGGCGGACAGATACGCAGTATTTT. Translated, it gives CASSESLARRTDTQYF.

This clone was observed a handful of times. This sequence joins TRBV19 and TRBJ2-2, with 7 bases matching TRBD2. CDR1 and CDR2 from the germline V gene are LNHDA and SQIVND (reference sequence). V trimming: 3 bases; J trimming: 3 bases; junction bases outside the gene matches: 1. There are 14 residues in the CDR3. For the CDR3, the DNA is TGTGCCAGTAGTATGGGGAGGGACACCGGGGAGCTGTTTTTT. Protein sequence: CASSMGRDTGELFF.

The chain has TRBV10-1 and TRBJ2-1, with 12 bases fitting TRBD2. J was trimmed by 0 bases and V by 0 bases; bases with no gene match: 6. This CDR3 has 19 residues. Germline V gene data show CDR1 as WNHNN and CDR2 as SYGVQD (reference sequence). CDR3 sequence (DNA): TGCGCCAGCAGTGAGTCGGGACTAGCGGGTAGAAGCTCCTACAATGAGCAGTTCTTC. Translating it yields CASSESGLAGRSSYNEQFF.

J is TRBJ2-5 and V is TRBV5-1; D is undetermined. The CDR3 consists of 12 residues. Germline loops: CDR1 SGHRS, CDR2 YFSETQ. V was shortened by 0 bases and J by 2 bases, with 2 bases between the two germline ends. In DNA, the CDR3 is TGCGCCAGCAGCTTGGGTCAAGAGACCCAGTACTTC. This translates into CASSLGQETQYF.

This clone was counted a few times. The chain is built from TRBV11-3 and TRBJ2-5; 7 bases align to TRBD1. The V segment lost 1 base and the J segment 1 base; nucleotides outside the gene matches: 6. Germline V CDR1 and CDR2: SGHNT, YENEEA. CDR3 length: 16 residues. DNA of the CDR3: TGTGCCAGCAGCTTAGGTCTTGGACAGGTCCAAGAGACCCAGTACTTC. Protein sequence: CASSLGLGQVQETQYF.

CDR3 protein: CASSLGTSGVYEQYF. CDR3 nucleotides: TGCGCCAGCAGCCTAGGGACTAGCGGAGTCTACGAGCAGTACTTC. The chain couples TRBV4-1 to TRBJ2-7; 11 bases align to TRBD2. This CDR3 comprises 15 residues. Trimming removed 4 bases from V and 3 bases from J; junction bases left unmatched: 5. Per germline, CDR1 MGHRA and CDR2 YSYEKL.

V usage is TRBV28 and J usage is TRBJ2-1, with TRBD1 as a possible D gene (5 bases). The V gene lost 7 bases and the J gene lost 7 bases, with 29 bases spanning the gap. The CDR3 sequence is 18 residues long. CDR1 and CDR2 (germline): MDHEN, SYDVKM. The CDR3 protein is CASTSSGRGREIRNEQFF. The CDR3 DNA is TGTGCCAGCACGTCCTCGGGTCGAGGCAGGGAAATTAGGAATGAGCAGTTCTTC.

The DNA for the CDR3 is TGTGCCAGCTCCCCCGGGACAGGGAAAACTGGGGCCAACGTCCTGACTTTC. Translation gives CASSPGTGKTGANVLTF. The chain couples TRBV2 to TRBJ2-6; 9 bases line up with TRBD1. The V gene end was trimmed by 8 bases and the J gene end by 2 bases; junction bases not matched to a gene: 10. Germline lookup yields CDR1 SNHLY and CDR2 FYNNEI. The CDR3 loop spans 17 amino acids.

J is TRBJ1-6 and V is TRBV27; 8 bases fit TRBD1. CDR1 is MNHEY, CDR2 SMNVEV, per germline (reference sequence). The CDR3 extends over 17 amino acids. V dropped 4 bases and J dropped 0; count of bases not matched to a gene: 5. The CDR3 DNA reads TGTGCCAGCAGTTATTACAGGGGGAGCTCCTATAATTCACCCCTCCACTTT. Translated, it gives CASSYYRGSSYNSPLHF.